This passage covers 29 T cell receptor beta chains from one sample sequenced in a study of cytotoxic CD8 clonotypes in ibrutinib-treated CLL. Using immunoSEQ multiplex PCR, the repertoire was profiled, and TCRdb retains in-frame clones only, with some absent. The repertoire holds approximately 47,000 clones, with roughly 57% as singletons. Sequences were derived from PBMCs, sampled after 24 months of ibrutinib treatment. These receptors were taken from a human donor with chronic lymphocytic leukemia.

A few counts support this clone. The chain carries TRBV6-1 and TRBJ2-3; D ambiguous. Trimming stripped 1 base from V and 8 bases from J, with 10 bases between. Germline-derived CDR1 and CDR2 are MNHNS and SASEGT. This CDR3 spans 13 amino acids. The CDR3 nucleotides are TGTGCCAGCAGTGAAGTTCTGTCGGGTACGCAGTATTTT. Protein product: CASSEVLSGTQYF.

This chain links TRBV19 with TRBJ1-2, with 9 bases fitting TRBD1. This CDR3 spans 15 amino acids. In germline, CDR1 is LNHDA, CDR2 SQIVND (reference sequence). Germline trimming cut 4 bases from V and 6 bases from J; bases unmatched to any gene: 9. The CDR3 protein is CASSTPGQGNDGYTF. The CDR3, as DNA: TGTGCCAGTAGTACCCCAGGACAGGGGAACGATGGCTACACCTTC. Drawing the rest from reference TRBV19 and TRBJ1-2, the complete variable domain is DGGITQSPKYLFRKEGQNVTLSCEQNLNHDAMYWYRQDPGQGLRLIYYSQIVNDFQKGDIAEGYSVSREKKESFPLTVTSAQKNPTAFYLCASSTPGQGNDGYTFGSGTRLTVV.

This clone was detected only a few times. V gene TRBV19 combines with J gene TRBJ1-2, with D tentatively TRBD1 (5 bases). V lost 4 bases and J lost 4, with 10 bases in between. Germline CDR1 is LNHDA and CDR2 is SQIVND (reference sequence). The CDR3 sequence is 13 residues long. This CDR3 reads CASSKSGSYGYTF. CDR3 in DNA: TGTGCCAGTAGTAAGTCAGGGTCCTATGGCTACACCTTC.

This clone was counted only a few times. The rearrangement joins TRBV12-5 to TRBJ1-5; no reliable D call. Trimming took off 3 bases at V and 7 bases at J, with 4 bases between the two ends. The CDR3 contains 11 residues. Germline CDR1 is LGHNT and CDR2 is FRNRAP. DNA of the CDR3: TGTGCTAGTGGTTTTGGACAGCCCCAGCATTTT. Translated: CASGFGQPQHF.

The chain couples TRBV6-1 to TRBJ2-1; D could derive from TRBD1 or TRBD2 (5 bases each). Trimming stripped 4 bases from V and 1 base from J, with 11 bases between. CDR1 is MNHNS, CDR2 SASEGT, per germline. The CDR3 is 15 residues long. The CDR3 sequence is CASSGGARSYNEQFF. The CDR3 region has the DNA TGTGCCAGCAGTGGAGGGGCTCGATCCTACAATGAGCAGTTCTTC.

This chain joins TRBV5-4 and TRBJ1-4; tentative D call: TRBD1 (5 bases). V was cut by 1 base and J by 3 bases, with 16 bases left in between. CDR1 and CDR2 (germline): SGHNT, YYREEE (reference sequence). The CDR3 consists of 17 residues. The DNA for the CDR3 is TGTGCCAGCAGCTTGCGGCGACAGATCGGGGCTAATGAAAAACTGTTTTTT. It encodes CASSLRRQIGANEKLFF.

In its sample, this clone was seen many times. This chain uses TRBV6-1 with TRBJ1-3, with TRBD1 matching 7 bases. CDR3 length: 16 residues. Germline V gene data show CDR1 as MNHNS and CDR2 as SASEGT. J gave up 0 bases and V 4 bases, and 6 bases lay outside the gene matches. The CDR3 DNA follows: TGTGCCAGCAGTGTAACAGGGGCAAGCTCTGGAAACACCATATATTTT. This sequence encodes CASSVTGASSGNTIYF.

By frequency in the sample, this clone is medium-sized. J is TRBJ2-5 and V is TRBV15; the match to TRBD1 covers 7 bases. The CDR3 consists of 13 residues. CDR1 LNHNV and CDR2 YYDKDF come from the germline V gene (reference sequence). After removal of 6 bases from V and 5 bases from J, the junction contained 6 bases not matched to a gene. The CDR3 bases are TGTGCCACCAGTCCGGACAGGTGGGAGACCCAGTACTTC. Its translation is CATSPDRWETQYF.

This chain's CDR3 is CASSLKLNTEAFF. As DNA, the CDR3 is TGCGCCAGCAGCTTGAAGCTTAACACTGAAGCTTTCTTT. This chain links TRBV5-1 with TRBJ1-1; no definite D call. The germline V gene encodes CDR1 SGHRS and CDR2 YFSETQ. V lost 1 base, J lost 2 bases, and 6 bases lay in between. CDR3 size: 13 residues.

A note on this clone: The junction departs from the called germline gene at one end, perhaps through a read error. In DNA form, the CDR3 reads TGTGCCAGCAGTTACCTGGGGATGGGGTCCTCCGAGCAGTACTTC. Translated: CASSYLGMGSSEQYF. The chain joins TRBV27 to TRBJ2-7; the D is unclear. Per germline, CDR1 MNHEY and CDR2 SMNVEV (reference sequence). This CDR3 has 15 residues.

CDR3 loop: CASSQYRDGYTF. The DNA of the CDR3 is TGCGCCAGCAGCCAATACAGGGATGGCTACACCTTC. The genes are TRBV5-1 and TRBJ1-2; perhaps TRBD1 as D (6 bases). V dropped 4 bases and J dropped 6 bases, with 10 bases sitting between them. This CDR3 is 12 amino acids long. Looked up from germline, CDR1 is SGHRS and CDR2 is YFSETQ.

This chain connects TRBV6-5 to TRBJ1-6; a possible D gene is TRBD1 (5 bases). CDR1 is MNHEY, CDR2 SVGAGI, per germline. V was trimmed by 6 bases and J by 7 bases, leaving 13 bases between them. The CDR3 covers 14 residues. CDR3 DNA: TGTGCCAGCAGATCCGAACAGGCCAATTCACCCCTCCACTTT. It is translated as CASRSEQANSPLHF.

V is TRBV29-1 and J is TRBJ1-2; 7 bases align to TRBD1. This CDR3 is 13 amino acids long. J was trimmed by 4 bases and V by 3 bases; bases with no gene match: 5. CDR1 SQVTM and CDR2 ANQGSEA come from the germline V gene. The DNA of the CDR3 is TGCAGCGTTGATCCCCGGGACAGCTATGGCTACACCTTC. Protein sequence: CSVDPRDSYGYTF.

The chain carries TRBV5-6 and TRBJ2-1; a weak D match, TRBD2 (7 bases). The germline V and J ends were trimmed by 5 bases and 11 bases, with 29 bases remaining between them. This CDR3 region has 17 residues. Looked up from germline, CDR1 is SGHDT and CDR2 is YYEEEE. As DNA, the CDR3 is TGTGCCAGCAGAGCTATGGGGGGCGGAAGCGGGGACGGCAAGCAGTTCTTC. Translated: CASRAMGGGSGDGKQFF.

Only a few counts were recorded for this clone. This chain links TRBV5-1 with TRBJ1-2; D not certain. V dropped 0 bases and J dropped 4 bases, with 7 bases sitting between them. This CDR3 is built from 13 residues. The germline CDR1 and CDR2 sequences are SGHRS and YFSETQ. The CDR3 protein is CASSLGDGYGYTF. The CDR3 region has the DNA TGCGCCAGCAGCTTGGGCGACGGCTATGGCTACACCTTC.

This chain uses TRBV5-1 with TRBJ1-5, with D hard to call. CDR3 size: 13 residues. CDR1 SGHRS and CDR2 YFSETQ come from the germline V gene. Trimming cost V 0 bases and J 9 bases, with 10 bases left between them. The CDR3 sequence: CASSLDRFSPQHF. In DNA form, the CDR3 reads TGCGCCAGCAGCTTGGATCGGTTCTCGCCCCAGCATTTT.

The genes are TRBV19 and TRBJ2-3; D not certain. The CDR3 length is 11 residues. V gave up 1 base and J gave up 6 bases, with 2 bases separating them. Germline CDR1 is LNHDA and CDR2 is SQIVND (reference sequence). Written as DNA, the CDR3 is TGTGCCAGTAGTATAGGGGATACGCAGTATTTT. Its protein is CASSIGDTQYF.

As concerns this clone: Its ends do not fully match the called genes, so a read error is possible. J is TRBJ1-1 and V is TRBV28; 11 bases are shared with TRBD1. There are 12 residues in the CDR3. In germline, CDR1 is MDHEN, CDR2 SYDVKM. CDR3 nucleotides: TGTGCCAGCAGTTTCCAGGGACAGGGGGAAGGATTT. As protein: CASSFQGQGEGF.

Only a few counts were recorded for this clone. The rearrangement joins TRBV5-6 to TRBJ2-7; D perhaps matches TRBD1 (6 bases). V lost 4 bases to trimming and J lost 4 bases, with 15 bases between them. The length of the CDR3 is 14 residues. CDR1 and CDR2 (germline): SGHDT, YYEEEE. CDR3 nucleotides: TGTGCCAGCAGCCCGGGTAGGACAGTTTACGAGCAGTACTTC. Translation: CASSPGRTVYEQYF.

This chain uses TRBV10-2 with TRBJ1-1; a weak D match, TRBD1 (6 bases). From germline, CDR1 is WSHSY and CDR2 SAAADI. The CDR3 is 17 amino acids. V lost 7 bases and J 0 bases, leaving 21 bases between the germline ends. The CDR3: CASIPGGFTPLNTEAFF. The CDR3 coding sequence is TGCGCCAGCATCCCCGGGGGCTTCACTCCTCTGAACACTGAAGCTTTCTTT.

V and J are TRBV9 and TRBJ1-2, with D perhaps TRBD1 (5 bases). This CDR3 contains 14 residues. The germline CDR1 and CDR2 sequences are SGDLS and YYNGEE. V lost 0 bases and J 7 bases, leaving 13 bases between the germline ends. CDR3 sequence: CASSVEGARRGYTF. The DNA for the CDR3 is TGTGCCAGCAGCGTAGAAGGGGCTAGGCGTGGCTACACCTTC.

The chain couples TRBV15 to TRBJ1-1; D uncertain. Germline V lookup: CDR1 LNHNV, CDR2 YYDKDF (reference sequence). Between the trimmed V and J ends, which lost 2 bases and 5 bases, there was a span of 9 bases. The CDR3 has 13 residues. The CDR3: CATSRIRETEAFF. For the CDR3, the DNA is TGTGCCACCAGCAGAATTAGGGAAACTGAAGCTTTCTTT.

The chain combines TRBV5-6 with TRBJ1-2; 7 bases are shared with TRBD1. Per germline, CDR1 SGHDT and CDR2 YYEEEE. The CDR3 spans 14 residues. V shed 1 base, J shed 5 bases, and the junction held 5 bases outside the gene matches. Here the CDR3 reads CASSLSDREYGYTF. CDR3 coding DNA: TGTGCCAGCAGCTTGAGCGACAGGGAGTATGGCTACACCTTC.

The CDR3 DNA reads TGTGCCAGCAGTTTATCCGGGAGAGCCACGGGCGAGCAGTACTTC. The encoded protein is CASSLSGRATGEQYF. The chain has TRBV27 and TRBJ2-7, with a tentative D call TRBD2 (6 bases). This CDR3 region has 15 residues. Germline lookup yields CDR1 MNHEY and CDR2 SMNVEV (reference sequence). V was clipped by 0 bases and J by 6 bases, with 15 bases between them.

This clone was recorded a few times. The J gene is TRBJ1-1, the V gene TRBV2; D gene unclear. CDR1 is SNHLY, CDR2 FYNNEI, per germline. The CDR3 is made up of 14 amino acids. Trimming removed 4 bases from V and 10 bases from J, with 19 bases in between. In nucleotides, the CDR3 is TGTGCCAGCAGTGGAACTAGCTCCCCATGGGGAGCTTTCTTT. Protein sequence: CASSGTSSPWGAFF.

The V and J genes are TRBV6-1 and TRBJ2-7; D not resolved. The V gene's germline CDR1 is MNHNS and CDR2 SASEGT. The CDR3 consists of 10 residues. Trimming removed 5 bases from V and 4 bases from J, with 3 bases in between. The CDR3 loop reads CASSNYEQYF. The CDR3 region has the DNA TGTGCCAGCAGTAATTACGAGCAGTACTTC.

This clone showed up just once. The chain combines TRBV29-1 with TRBJ1-1; D gene unclear. The CDR3 sequence is 11 residues long. Looked up from germline, CDR1 is SQVTM and CDR2 is ANQGSEA. V shed 7 bases and J shed 4 bases, with 10 bases lying between them. The chain's CDR3 is CSGRAGTEAFF. CDR3 DNA: TGCAGCGGGAGGGCGGGCACTGAAGCTTTCTTT. Full variable domain (missing parts from reference TRBV29-1 and TRBJ1-1): SAVISQKPSRDICQRGTSLTIQCQVDSQVTMMFWYRQQPGQSLTLIATANQGSEATYESGFVIDKFPISRPNLTFSTLTVSNMSPEDSSIYLCSGRAGTEAFFGQGTRLTVV.

This chain uses TRBV5-1 with TRBJ2-2; no firm D call. V was clipped by 0 bases and J by 2 bases, with 8 bases between them. This CDR3 is built from 15 residues. Germline V gene data show CDR1 as SGHRS and CDR2 as YFSETQ. CDR3 nucleotide sequence: TGCGCCAGCAGCTTGGAACAACCTAACACCGGGGAGCTGTTTTTT. This sequence encodes CASSLEQPNTGELFF.

This clone was detected a few times. The gene calls are TRBV6-1 and TRBJ2-7, with D possibly TRBD2 on 7 matching bases. The CDR3 spans 13 residues. Germline CDR1 reads MNHNS; CDR2 reads SASEGT. Trimming left V 7 bases short and J 5 bases short, with 15 bases between. CDR3 nucleotides: TGTGCCAGCACCGAGGGGGGGAGGGACGAGCAGTACTTC. Its translation is CASTEGGRDEQYF.